This TCR beta chain is from a study of T cell changes during pregnancy in multiple sclerosis (dated by TCRdb to the late 2010s). Looking at the study overall: Changes in the T cell repertoire over the course of pregnancy were examined in this study in women with multiple sclerosis.

Library prep was done by the immunoSEQ multiplex PCR assay. TCRdb holds this immuneACCESS table with in-frame rearrangements only. Some clones are missing; in checked studies, unresolved V genes explain under half, and the rest has no known cause. The sample includes 15,000 to 17,000 clones, with about 80% observed a single time. The top ten clones comprise about a sixth of the sample. With respect to this clone: This clone's antigen is unknown. No much larger clone exists at a distance of one base, and base qualities are not known.

According to the germline V gene (reference sequence), CDR1 reads MNHEY and CDR2 reads SMNVEV. V lost 3 bases and J lost 4 bases; the stretch between them is 9 bases long. From cysteine to phenylalanine, the CDR3 is 13 amino acids long. The read is trimmed to its CDR3 DNA, 39 bases read in frame from base 1. This clonotype was sampled from a female donor in good health, enrolled as a control in a pregnancy study. This sample comprised CD8+ T cells from peripheral blood mononuclear cells, obtained after pregnancy. The chain is assembled from TRBV27 and TRBJ1-1, with the D gene not clear enough to name. In nucleotides, the sequence is TGTGCCAGCAGTTTGAGGGAAGTCACTGAAGCTTTCTTT. Translated, it reads CASSLREVTEAFF.